The 8 T cell receptor beta chains below all came from one sample that was sequenced in a study of response to subunit inactivated influenza vaccine. TCRdb re-called the RT-PCR reads with MiXCR, one entry per CDR3 protein. The repertoire consists of hundreds of thousands of distinct CDR3 sequences, with 10% to 15% occurring once and the leading ten covering roughly 10%. Sequenced material: PBMCs from blood, taken on the day of vaccination. The receptors come from a man aged 45 to 65 who received an inactivated influenza vaccine.

V and J are TRBV5-1 and TRBJ2-1; D perhaps matches TRBD1 (6 bases). This CDR3 region has 15 residues. Trimming took off 4 bases at V and 1 base at J, with 12 bases between the two ends. Germline values: CDR1 SGHRS, CDR2 YFSETQ. Written as DNA, the CDR3 is TGCGCCAGCAGCCCCGAAAGGGGGTCCTACAATGAGCAGTTCTTC. This translates into CASSPERGSYNEQFF.

The CDR3 coding sequence is TGTGCCAGCAGCCAAGATCAAACGGGACTTGGCACTGAAGCTTTCTTT. Protein sequence: CASSQDQTGLGTEAFF. The chain employs TRBV4-2 and TRBJ1-1, with a possible D match to TRBD1 (5 bases). Germline CDR1 LGHNA, CDR2 YNFKEQ. The CDR3 consists of 16 residues. V lost 0 bases and J 4 bases, leaving 15 bases between the germline ends.

The chain is built from TRBV6-2 or TRBV6-3 and TRBJ2-1; 9 bases agree with TRBD1. The CDR3 is made up of 15 amino acids. From germline, CDR1 is MNHEY and CDR2 SVGEGT. V shed 2 bases, J shed 2 bases, and the junction held 1 base outside the gene matches. The CDR3 DNA reads TGTGCCAGCAGTTACGACAGGGGGGCCTACAATGAGCAGTTCTTC. This sequence encodes CASSYDRGAYNEQFF.

In this sample, this clonotype turned up many times. V usage is TRBV4-2 and J usage is TRBJ2-7; either TRBD1 or TRBD2 may fit D (5 bases each). With 4 bases removed from V and 0 bases from J, the gap between germline ends came to 16 bases. Looked up from germline, CDR1 is LGHNA and CDR2 is YNFKEQ. This CDR3 comprises 16 residues. CDR3 in DNA: TGTGCCAGCAGCCGTACCGGGACCGCTAGCTCCTACGAGCAGTACTTC. Translation: CASSRTGTASSYEQYF.

This clonotype was recorded at least ten times. The V gene is TRBV12-3 or TRBV12-4, the J gene TRBJ2-7; D call uncertain. Trimming took off 5 bases at V and 3 bases at J, with 5 bases between the two ends. The CDR3 runs to 11 residues. In DNA, the CDR3 is TGTGCCAGCAGTACGGTCTACGAGCAGTACTTC. Its translation: CASSTVYEQYF.

The CDR3 spells CSARGQDSGDIQYF. In nucleotides, the CDR3 is TGCAGTGCTAGGGGACAGGACTCGGGGGACATTCAGTACTTC. The rearrangement uses TRBV20-1 and TRBJ2-4; TRBD1 matches at 8 bases. Germline values: CDR1 DFQATT, CDR2 SNEGSKA (reference sequence). Trimming took 3 bases from V and 8 from J; bases not matched to a gene: 9. There are 14 residues in the CDR3.

This clonotype was recorded a few times. The gene calls are TRBV7-2 and TRBJ2-7; 8 nucleotides agree with TRBD1. Germline V CDR1 and CDR2: SGHTA, FQGNSA. The CDR3 extends over 15 amino acids. The V and J ends lost 6 bases and 4 bases, in that order; junction bases with no gene match: 11. The CDR3 sequence is CASRPYSTGGYEQYF. CDR3 coding DNA: TGTGCCAGCAGACCTTACAGTACAGGGGGGTACGAGCAGTACTTC.

A few counts support this clonotype. The chain is built from TRBV3-1 and TRBJ2-5; no firm D call. CDR1 LGHDT and CDR2 YNNKEL come from the germline V gene (reference sequence). Between the trimmed V and J ends, which lost 1 base and 7 bases, there was a span of 7 bases. The CDR3 covers 12 residues. CDR3 nucleotide sequence: TGTGCCAGCAGCCAAGGGCACGGGACCCAGTACTTC. Amino acid sequence: CASSQGHGTQYF.